The 25 T cell receptor beta chains below all came from one sample that was sequenced in a study of identifying expanded T cells in peripheral blood. Profiling relied on immunoSEQ multiplex PCR, and the TCRdb table lists in-frame clones only, not all of them. The table lists approximately 50,000 clones, 82% of them singletons. Sequences were obtained from blood. The origin of the receptors is a person between 18 and 75 years old in good health.

This clone was counted once. The chain combines TRBV19 with TRBJ2-7; maybe TRBD1 (6 bases). Trimming took off 3 bases at V and 7 bases at J, with 16 bases between the two ends. From germline, CDR1 is LNHDA and CDR2 SQIVND (reference sequence). The CDR3 totals 14 residues. The CDR3 spells CASSMGRGAREQYF. The DNA of the CDR3 is TGTGCCAGTAGTATGGGCAGGGGAGCTCGGGAGCAGTACTTC.

The chain uses TRBV18 and TRBJ2-7, with 10 bases fitting TRBD2. The CDR3 runs to 16 residues. Germline-derived CDR1 and CDR2 are KGHSH and LQKENI. The V and J ends lost 3 bases and 6 bases, in that order; junction bases with no gene match: 11. CDR3 region: CASSPQAASGRSEQYF. The DNA of the CDR3 is TGTGCCAGCTCACCTCAGGCGGCTAGCGGGAGAAGCGAGCAGTACTTC.

This clone was observed a few times. The chain is built from TRBV30 and TRBJ1-1, with D hard to call. CDR3 length: 18 amino acids. V gave up 5 bases and J gave up 6 bases, with 31 bases separating them. In germline, CDR1 is GTSNPN, CDR2 SVGIG (reference sequence). The CDR3 region is CAWQPWVLPARNNPEAFF. The CDR3 DNA sequence: TGTGCCTGGCAACCTTGGGTCCTTCCAGCGCGGAATAACCCTGAAGCTTTCTTT.

The rearrangement links TRBV6-1 to TRBJ2-2, with a possible D match to TRBD1 (6 bases). With 2 bases removed from V and 2 bases from J, the gap between germline ends came to 12 bases. The CDR3 is 16 residues long. CDR1 MNHNS and CDR2 SASEGT come from the germline V gene. The CDR3 here is CASSERSGTNTGELFF. CDR3 bases: TGTGCCAGCAGTGAACGATCCGGGACAAACACCGGGGAGCTGTTTTTT.

The rearrangement uses TRBV5-4 and TRBJ1-1; tentatively, D is TRBD1 (5 bases). Germline assignment: CDR1 SGHNT and CDR2 YYREEE (reference sequence). Trimming took 5 bases from V and 2 from J, leaving 13 bases between them. The CDR3 totals 14 residues. CDR3 sequence reads: CASRYGGANTEAFF. Here the CDR3 DNA reads TGTGCCAGCAGGTATGGTGGGGCTAACACTGAAGCTTTCTTT.

The rearrangement uses TRBV11-3 and TRBJ2-3, with a possible D match to TRBD1 (6 bases). The CDR3 runs 17 residues. V was clipped by 3 bases and J by 6 bases, with 22 bases between them. CDR1 SGHNT and CDR2 YENEEA come from the germline V gene. DNA for the CDR3: TGTGCCAGCAGCTTCCTAGGGGGAAGTGGTCCCCTGGATACGCAGTATTTT. It encodes CASSFLGGSGPLDTQYF.

The DNA of the CDR3 is TGTGCCAGCAGCTTGGACAGGACCTACGAGCAGTACTTC. Residues: CASSLDRTYEQYF. The chain recombines TRBV5-5 with TRBJ2-7; possibly TRBD1 for D (5 bases). Trimming took off 0 bases at V and 2 bases at J, with 6 bases between the two ends. This CDR3 is built from 13 residues. The germline V gene has CDR1 SGHKS and CDR2 YYEKEE (reference sequence).

This clone was observed a few times. V gene TRBV7-9 combines with J gene TRBJ1-6; a possible D gene is TRBD1 (6 bases). Trimming removed 3 bases at V and 7 bases at J, with 10 bases between. Germline V gene sequence: CDR1 SEHNR, CDR2 FQNEAQ (reference sequence). CDR3 length equals 14 residues. The CDR3 region is CASSLEQGNSPLHF. CDR3 DNA: TGTGCCAGCAGCTTGGAGCAGGGGAATTCACCCCTCCACTTT.

The V gene is TRBV5-4, the J gene TRBJ2-7; D is perhaps TRBD2 (5 bases). V lost 6 bases to trimming and J lost 2 bases, with 18 bases between them. This CDR3 is built from 15 residues. Per germline, CDR1 SGHNT and CDR2 YYREEE (reference sequence). As DNA, the CDR3 is TGTGCCAGCACCCTGGGGATCGGAGGTCCCTACGAGCAGTACTTC. Translation: CASTLGIGGPYEQYF.

The gene calls are TRBV6-5 and TRBJ2-1; TRBD1 matches at 9 bases. The CDR3 extends over 12 amino acids. The germline gives CDR1 MNHEY, CDR2 SVGAGI. Unmatched junction bases numbered 5, after V lost 5 bases and J lost 12 bases. CDR3 in amino acids: CASSVPGQGQFF. For the CDR3, the DNA is TGTGCCAGCAGTGTACCGGGACAGGGGCAGTTCTTC.

This clone was detected only once. V gene TRBV6-5 combines with J gene TRBJ2-5, with a weak D call TRBD2 (6 bases). CDR1 is MNHEY and CDR2 is SVGAGI in the germline V gene. This CDR3 has 12 amino acids. V dropped 5 bases and J dropped 6 bases, with 10 bases sitting between them. As DNA, the CDR3 is TGTGCCAGCAGTCGGAGGGGACAGACCCAGTACTTC. Residues: CASSRRGQTQYF.

The J gene is TRBJ2-1, the V gene TRBV7-3; D assignment may be TRBD1 or TRBD2 (5 bases each). Germline values: CDR1 SGHTA, CDR2 FQGTGA. This CDR3 has 13 amino acids. With 5 bases removed from V and 10 bases from J, the gap between germline ends came to 15 bases. CDR3 amino acids: CASSQGGTGEQFF. DNA of the CDR3: TGTGCCAGCAGCCAGGGTGGTACGGGGGAGCAGTTCTTC.

The chain carries TRBV11-3 and TRBJ1-1; weak D call: TRBD1 (5 bases). This CDR3 is built from 14 residues. Trimming stripped 4 bases from V and 1 base from J, with 10 bases between. Germline V lookup: CDR1 SGHNT, CDR2 YENEEA. The CDR3: CASSSRQTNTEAFF. The DNA for the CDR3 is TGTGCCAGCAGCTCCCGACAGACGAACACTGAAGCTTTCTTT.

J is TRBJ2-1 and V is TRBV11-2; D not resolved. V shed 5 bases and J shed 7 bases, with 6 bases lying between them. Germline-derived CDR1 and CDR2 are SGHAT and FQNNGV. The CDR3 extends over 11 amino acids. The CDR3 loop reads CASSLRNEQFF. Here the CDR3 DNA reads TGTGCCAGCAGCCTCCGGAATGAGCAGTTCTTC.

The J gene is TRBJ2-3, the V gene TRBV5-5; D remains unclear. This CDR3 comprises 13 residues. V shed 0 bases and J shed 0 bases, with 2 bases lying between them. Germline values: CDR1 SGHKS, CDR2 YYEKEE (reference sequence). CDR3 coding DNA: TGTGCCAGCAGCTTGGGGAGCACAGATACGCAGTATTTT. Translating gives CASSLGSTDTQYF. The entire variable domain, with the rest obtained from reference TRBV5-5 and TRBJ2-3, is as follows: DAGVTQSPTHLIKTRGQQVTLRCSPISGHKSVSWYQQVLGQGPQFIFQYYEKEERGRGNFPDRFSARQFPNYSSELNVNALLLGDSALYLCASSLGSTDTQYFGPGTRLTVL.

This chain links TRBV11-3 with TRBJ2-3; no definite D call. Germline V gene data show CDR1 as SGHNT and CDR2 as YENEEA. This CDR3 contains 13 residues. V lost 5 bases and J 4 bases, leaving 10 bases between the germline ends. CDR3 DNA: TGTGCCAGCAGCCCCCCCTCCGCAGATACGCAGTATTTT. It specifies CASSPPSADTQYF. The variable domain in full, completed from reference TRBV11-3 and TRBJ2-3, reads EAGVVQSPRYKIIEKKQPVAFWCNPISGHNTLYWYLQNLGQGPELLIRYENEEAVDDSQLPKDRFSAERLKGVDSTLKIQPAELGDSAVYLCASSPPSADTQYFGPGTRLTVL.

This clone came up once. The rearrangement uses TRBV5-8 and TRBJ2-1, with TRBD2 as a possible D gene (5 bases). Looked up from germline, CDR1 is SGHTS and CDR2 is YDEGEE. Trimming removed 0 bases from V and 3 bases from J, with 7 bases in between. This CDR3 has 14 amino acids. CDR3 in amino acids: CASSLVGVYNEQFF. The CDR3 coding sequence is TGTGCCAGCAGCTTGGTCGGGGTCTACAATGAGCAGTTCTTC.

On this clone itself: This sample includes further DNA sequences coding for the same CDR3. The gene calls are TRBV9 and TRBJ2-5, with TRBD1 identical over 8 bases. The CDR3 length is 14 residues. Germline V lookup: CDR1 SGDLS, CDR2 YYNGEE. V lost 3 bases and J lost 5; bases outside the gene matches: 6. The CDR3 region has the DNA TGTGCCAGCAGCGGTAGACAGGGGAGGGAGACCCAGTACTTC. It is translated as CASSGRQGRETQYF.

This chain connects TRBV5-4 to TRBJ1-4, with D possibly being TRBD1 (5 bases). The length of the CDR3 is 15 residues. The V gene lost 0 bases and the J gene lost 2 bases, with 8 bases spanning the gap. Germline loops: CDR1 SGHNT, CDR2 YYREEE (reference sequence). The CDR3 region has the DNA TGTGCCAGCAGCTTGGACGGGACGACTAATGAAAAACTGTTTTTT. It yields the protein CASSLDGTTNEKLFF.

The rearrangement links TRBV5-1 to TRBJ2-2, with D possibly being TRBD1 (5 bases). V dropped 4 bases and J dropped 5 bases, with 12 bases sitting between them. The CDR3 consists of 14 residues. CDR1 and CDR2 (germline): SGHRS, YFSETQ. The CDR3, as DNA: TGCGCCAGCAGCCCAGACAGATTAACCGGGGAGCTGTTTTTT. As protein: CASSPDRLTGELFF.

Judged by abundance, this clone is medium-sized (0.01 to 0.1%). This sequence joins TRBV2 and TRBJ1-3; TRBD1 aligns across 10 bases. Per germline, CDR1 SNHLY and CDR2 FYNNEI. V lost 2 bases to trimming and J lost 4 bases; unmatched junction nucleotides: 14. The CDR3 covers 19 residues. For the CDR3, the DNA is TGTGCCAGCAGTGAACTCATTACCAAGACAGGGGGCACAGGAAACACCATATATTTT. This encodes CASSELITKTGGTGNTIYF.

The chain has TRBV5-1 and TRBJ2-2, with 9 bases that match TRBD1. The CDR3 has 17 amino acids. The ends lost 4 bases at V and 7 bases at J; junction bases unmatched: 14. Germline V gene data show CDR1 as SGHRS and CDR2 as YFSETQ. The CDR3 DNA reads TGCGCCAGCAGCGTAGGGACAGGGAGTTGGCCGGTCGGGGAGCTGTTTTTT. Translating it yields CASSVGTGSWPVGELFF.

The chain recombines TRBV19 with TRBJ1-1, with D hard to call. The germline CDR1 and CDR2 sequences are LNHDA and SQIVND (reference sequence). V dropped 3 bases and J dropped 3 bases, with 8 bases sitting between them. This CDR3 comprises 13 residues. Here the CDR3 reads CASSIGQYTEAFF. The CDR3 DNA is TGTGCCAGTAGTATCGGTCAGTACACTGAAGCTTTCTTT. The complete variable domain, with remaining parts taken from reference TRBV19 and TRBJ1-1, reads DGGITQSPKYLFRKEGQNVTLSCEQNLNHDAMYWYRQDPGQGLRLIYYSQIVNDFQKGDIAEGYSVSREKKESFPLTVTSAQKNPTAFYLCASSIGQYTEAFFGQGTRLTVV.

This rearrangement joins TRBV19 to TRBJ2-3; the D gene is possibly TRBD2 (6 bases). This CDR3 is built from 14 residues. Germline V gene data show CDR1 as LNHDA and CDR2 as SQIVND (reference sequence). Trimming pared 4 bases from V and 0 bases from J, leaving 8 bases between. CDR3 DNA: TGTGCCAGTAGTAGGAGGGCTAGCACAGATACGCAGTATTTT. It codes for CASSRRASTDTQYF.

This clone was found once. This chain connects TRBV7-4 to TRBJ1-3; no clear D. The CDR3 totals 15 residues. The germline CDR1 and CDR2 sequences are SGHVT and SQSDAQ. V lost 3 bases and J lost 0, with 9 bases in between. This CDR3 is CASSLNRSSGNTIYF. CDR3 coding DNA: TGTGCCAGCAGCTTGAACCGGAGCTCTGGAAACACCATATATTTT.